What follows are 19 T cell receptor beta chains derived from one specimen sequenced in a study of blood T cell repertoires in COVID-19. Clones were sequenced by immunoSEQ multiplex PCR, and TCRdb holds only the in-frame ones, with some missing. The top ten hold roughly 3% of the sample, which has about 250,000 clones, 70% to 90% seen once. The sequenced material came from peripheral blood. The receptors were gathered from a man aged 18 to 30 with active or convalescent COVID-19.

V and J are TRBV6-4 and TRBJ2-1, with 10 bases fitting TRBD2. The V and J ends lost 5 bases and 4 bases, in that order; junction bases with no gene match: 5. The germline V gene encodes CDR1 MRHNA and CDR2 SNTAGT. The CDR3 sequence is 15 residues long. CDR3 residues: CASSPLAGAYNEQFF. The CDR3 DNA sequence: TGTGCCAGCAGTCCTCTAGCGGGGGCTTACAATGAGCAGTTCTTC.

The chain links TRBV2 to TRBJ1-2; D is ambiguous. V was clipped by 8 bases and J by 8 bases, with 24 bases between them. Germline lookup yields CDR1 SNHLY and CDR2 FYNNEI. This CDR3 is built from 15 residues. For the CDR3, the DNA is TGTGCCAGCTTGGCGGACTCTGGTGCAGTACTCGGCTACACCTTC. This translates into CASLADSGAVLGYTF.

DNA for the CDR3: TGTGCCAGCAATCGGGATGGGAACACTGAAGCTTTCTTT. It codes for CASNRDGNTEAFF. The chain combines TRBV9 with TRBJ1-1; no definite D call. Trimming shortened V by 6 bases and J by 1 base, and 10 bases separated the two germline ends. This CDR3 is built from 13 residues. Per germline, CDR1 SGDLS and CDR2 YYNGEE.

V usage is TRBV28 and J usage is TRBJ1-5; 8 positions match TRBD1. From germline, CDR1 is MDHEN and CDR2 SYDVKM. The CDR3 length is 15 residues. V lost 6 bases to trimming and J lost 7 bases; unmatched junction nucleotides: 11. The CDR3 region has the DNA TGTGCCAGCAGCCCGGACAGGGTGGTGTGGCAGCCCCAGCATTTT. It encodes CASSPDRVVWQPQHF.

This clone was seen once. The rearrangement uses TRBV28 and TRBJ2-2, with 9 positions matching TRBD1. CDR1 is MDHEN, CDR2 SYDVKM, per germline. Germline trimming cut 6 bases from V and 6 bases from J; bases unmatched to any gene: 14. The CDR3 covers 17 residues. CDR3: CASSLLTGTGKAGELFF. CDR3 coding DNA: TGTGCCAGCAGCCTGCTTACCGGGACAGGGAAGGCCGGGGAGCTGTTTTTT.

The count of this clone is one. The gene calls are TRBV5-6 and TRBJ1-1; D is unresolved. The V end lost 0 bases, the J end lost 3 bases, and 15 bases lay between the germline ends. The CDR3 is 16 residues long. Germline values: CDR1 SGHDT, CDR2 YYEEEE. The CDR3 bases are TGTGCCAGCAGCTTGGCCTCGGAGGGCTTGGACACTGAAGCTTTCTTT. Its translation: CASSLASEGLDTEAFF.

The DNA for the CDR3 is TGTGCCAGTAGTATTAATGGCAGGGGGCCCTACGAGCAGTACTTC. Translating it yields CASSINGRGPYEQYF. The chain links TRBV19 to TRBJ2-7; 8 positions match TRBD1. The CDR3 runs to 15 residues. Germline CDR1 reads LNHDA; CDR2 reads SQIVND (reference sequence). V lost 3 bases to trimming and J lost 2 bases; unmatched junction nucleotides: 6. Using reference TRBV19 and TRBJ2-7 for the parts outside the CDR3, the full variable domain is DGGITQSPKYLFRKEGQNVTLSCEQNLNHDAMYWYRQDPGQGLRLIYYSQIVNDFQKGDIAEGYSVSREKKESFPLTVTSAQKNPTAFYLCASSINGRGPYEQYFGPGTRLTVT.

This clone was seen only once. The chain has TRBV30 and TRBJ1-1; 10 bases agree with TRBD1. Germline CDR1 GTSNPN, CDR2 SVGIG (reference sequence). Trimming took 2 bases from V and 2 from J; bases not matched to a gene: 5. The CDR3 totals 15 residues. In DNA, the CDR3 is TGTGCCTGGAGTCAAGACAGGGGGCTAAACACTGAAGCTTTCTTT. As protein: CAWSQDRGLNTEAFF.

This sequence joins TRBV19 and TRBJ1-1, with 7 bases aligning to TRBD1. This CDR3 has 13 residues. Germline CDR1 is LNHDA and CDR2 is SQIVND (reference sequence). V lost 5 bases to trimming and J lost 6 bases; unmatched junction nucleotides: 6. Here the CDR3 reads CASSAWDRPEAFF. The CDR3 coding sequence is TGTGCCAGTAGTGCTTGGGACAGACCTGAAGCTTTCTTT.

The CDR3 spells CASSQTSGRAWDEQYF. The CDR3 coding sequence is TGTGCCAGCAGTCAGACTAGCGGGAGGGCCTGGGACGAGCAGTACTTC. The chain is built from TRBV3-1 (or the pseudogene TRBV3-2) and TRBJ2-7; 14 bases match TRBD2. CDR3 length: 16 amino acids. CDR1 is LGHDT, CDR2 YNNKEL, per germline (reference sequence). V shed 6 bases and J 5 bases; nucleotides not matched to a gene: 9.

The V call is TRBV7-2, the J call TRBJ2-2; D unresolved. This CDR3 region has 13 residues. The germline V and J ends were trimmed by 2 bases and 3 bases, with 4 bases remaining between them. Germline V gives CDR1 SGHTA, CDR2 FQGNSA. CDR3 in amino acids: CASSLHDTGELFF. The DNA of the CDR3 is TGTGCCAGCAGCTTACATGACACCGGGGAGCTGTTTTTT.

This chain joins TRBV23-1 and TRBJ1-3; D not certain. TRBV23-1 is noted as an ORF with a role that remains uncertain. V lost 6 bases and J lost 4, with 25 bases in between. The CDR3 length is 18 residues. The DNA for the CDR3 is TGCGCCAGCAGCCACCTATGCAGGTCGAGCAAACTGGGAAACACCATATATTTT. Protein sequence: CASSHLCRSSKLGNTIYF.

The DNA of the CDR3 is TGCGCCAGCAGCCAGGGGACAAAAGGAAACACCATATATTTT. It codes for CASSQGTKGNTIYF. The chain couples TRBV5-1 to TRBJ1-3; TRBD1 might be the D (6 bases). The CDR3 extends over 14 amino acids. Germline V CDR1 and CDR2: SGHRS, YFSETQ. Deletions cut 4 bases from V and 4 bases from J, with 12 bases between.

The rearrangement uses TRBV28 and TRBJ1-1; 7 bases are shared with TRBD1. The CDR3 extends over 13 amino acids. Unmatched junction bases numbered 4, after V lost 6 bases and J lost 3 bases. Germline-derived CDR1 and CDR2 are MDHEN and SYDVKM. CDR3: CASRWDSYTEAFF. CDR3 bases: TGTGCCAGCAGATGGGACAGCTACACTGAAGCTTTCTTT.

The chain links TRBV14 to TRBJ1-1; 7 bases fit TRBD1. The CDR3 has 15 amino acids. Germline V gene lookup returns CDR1 SGHDN and CDR2 FVKESK. The ends lost 2 bases at V and 5 bases at J; junction bases unmatched: 8. The CDR3 loop reads CASSQQQGIGTEAFF. The CDR3 DNA reads TGTGCCAGCAGCCAACAACAGGGGATTGGAACTGAAGCTTTCTTT.

V usage is TRBV30 and J usage is TRBJ1-1; 8 nucleotides align to TRBD1. After removal of 7 bases from V and 7 bases from J, the junction contained 8 bases not matched to a gene. The germline CDR1 and CDR2 sequences are GTSNPN and SVGIG (reference sequence). This CDR3 has 12 residues. CDR3 residues: CALTQGAFEAFF. The CDR3, as DNA: TGTGCCTTGACGCAGGGGGCCTTTGAAGCTTTCTTT.

The chain combines TRBV7-9 with TRBJ1-2; D might be TRBD1 (5 bases). Germline V gene data show CDR1 as SEHNR and CDR2 as FQNEAQ (reference sequence). V was cut by 0 bases and J by 4 bases, with 15 bases left in between. The CDR3 is made up of 16 amino acids. CDR3 residues: CASSLADQGDFYGYTF. The CDR3, as DNA: TGTGCCAGCAGCTTAGCGGACCAGGGCGATTTCTATGGCTACACCTTC.

This chain joins TRBV11-2 and TRBJ1-2; possibly TRBD1 for D (5 bases). The germline V gene has CDR1 SGHAT and CDR2 FQNNGV. CDR3 length: 15 residues. Deletions cut 5 bases from V and 3 bases from J, with 16 bases between. CDR3 residues: CASSQGRGLDYGYTF. Written as DNA, the CDR3 is TGTGCCAGCAGCCAAGGAAGGGGCCTCGACTATGGCTACACCTTC.

The gene calls are TRBV14 and TRBJ1-2; possibly TRBD1 for D (5 bases). Trimming took off 1 base at V and 4 bases at J, with 13 bases between the two ends. Germline V gives CDR1 SGHDN, CDR2 FVKESK. The CDR3 runs 15 residues. The CDR3 bases are TGTGCCAGCAGCCAAGTGGCGGGGCAGACCTATGGCTACACCTTC. It codes for CASSQVAGQTYGYTF.